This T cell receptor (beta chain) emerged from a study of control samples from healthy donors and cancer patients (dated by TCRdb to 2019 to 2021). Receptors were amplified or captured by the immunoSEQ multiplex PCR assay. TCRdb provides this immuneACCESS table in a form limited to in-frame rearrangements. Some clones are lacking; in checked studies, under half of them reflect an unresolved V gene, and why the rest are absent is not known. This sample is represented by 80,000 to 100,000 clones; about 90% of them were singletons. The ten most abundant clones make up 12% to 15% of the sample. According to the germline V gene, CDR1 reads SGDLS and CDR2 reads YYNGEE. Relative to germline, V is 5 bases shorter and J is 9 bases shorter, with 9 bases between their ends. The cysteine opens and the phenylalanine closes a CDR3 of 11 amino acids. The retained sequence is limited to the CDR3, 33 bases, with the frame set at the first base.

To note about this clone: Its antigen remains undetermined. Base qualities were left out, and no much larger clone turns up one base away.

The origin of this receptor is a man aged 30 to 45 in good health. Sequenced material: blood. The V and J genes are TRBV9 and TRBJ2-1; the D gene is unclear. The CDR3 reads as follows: CASSNSGEQFF. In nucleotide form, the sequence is TGTGCCAGCAGTAATTCCGGTGAGCAGTTCTTC.